Presented here are 25 T cell receptor beta chains from one specimen sequenced in a study of T cells in Graves' hyperthyroidism and ophthalmopathy. RNA transcripts yielded amplified TCR beta CDR3 regions. Using the HTBI primer set, a first-round RT-PCR was run on the TCR CDR3. Using its own MiXCR run on the multiplex PCR reads, TCRdb lists one record per CDR3 protein. The data contain approximately 360,000 distinct CDR3 sequences, just under 25% of them singletons. The sequencing input was blood. The receptors derive from a man aged 45-65 years with Graves' hyperthyroidism.

This clonotype was counted a few times. V and J are TRBV10-2 and TRBJ2-1, with 9 bases matching TRBD1. The CDR3 runs 14 residues. Germline V gives CDR1 WSHSY, CDR2 SAAADI. J gave up 5 bases and V 7 bases, and 6 bases lay outside the gene matches. DNA of the CDR3: TGCGCCAGCAACGACAGGGGGATTCACAATGAGCAGTTCTTC. Amino acids: CASNDRGIHNEQFF.

The rearrangement links TRBV20-1 to TRBJ2-5; possibly TRBD1 or TRBD2 for D (7 bases each). V was trimmed by 6 bases and J by 3 bases, leaving 17 bases between them. Germline V gene sequence: CDR1 DFQATT, CDR2 SNEGSKA (reference sequence). CDR3 length: 14 amino acids. The CDR3 bases are TGCAGTGCCGAGGGGGCGGGAGTGAAAGAGACCCAGTACTTC. Translation gives CSAEGAGVKETQYF.

This clonotype was seen repeatedly, ten times or more. This chain's CDR3 is CASSSAWIAGDRETQYF. The CDR3 region has the DNA TGTGCCAGCAGTTCGGCCTGGATAGCGGGAGATAGGGAGACCCAGTACTTC. V usage is TRBV2 and J usage is TRBJ2-5; 9 bases map to TRBD2. The CDR3 loop spans 17 amino acids. Germline assignment: CDR1 SNHLY and CDR2 FYNNEI. J gave up 5 bases and V 5 bases, and 15 bases lay outside the gene matches.

The chain joins TRBV7-2 to TRBJ2-5; 10 bases map to TRBD1. The CDR3 length is 16 residues. Germline CDR1 reads SGHTA; CDR2 reads FQGNSA. V dropped 4 bases and J dropped 1; count of bases not matched to a gene: 6. CDR3 DNA: TGTGCCAGCAGCTCGCCCGGGACAGGGGTCCAAGAGACCCAGTACTTC. Encoded protein: CASSSPGTGVQETQYF.

Note on this clonotype: This may be a read error, as it is one base from a much larger clone. This chain connects TRBV6-2 or TRBV6-3 to TRBJ2-7; D unclear. There are 14 residues in the CDR3. Per the germline V gene, CDR1 is MNHEY and CDR2 is SVGEGT. The germline V and J ends were trimmed by 0 bases and 0 bases, with 6 bases remaining between them. DNA for the CDR3: TGTGCCAGCAGTTACTCGGCAACCTCCTACGAGCAGTACTTC. Its protein product is CASSYSATSYEQYF.

As concerns this clonotype: A much larger clone differs from this one at a single base, so this may be a read error. The chain combines TRBV10-3 with TRBJ2-3; 11 nucleotides align to TRBD2. Germline V gene data show CDR1 as ENHRY and CDR2 as SYGVKD. The CDR3 has 16 residues. The CDR3 nucleotides are TGTGCCACCAGTAGCTCGACTAGCGGGACAACAGATACGCAGTATTTT. This translates into CATSSSTSGTTDTQYF.

The chain couples TRBV11-2 to TRBJ2-2, with 8 bases lining up with TRBD2. V was clipped by 5 bases and J by 7 bases; unmatched bases: 15. The CDR3 spans 17 residues. Germline V CDR1 and CDR2: SGHAT, FQNNGV. The CDR3 coding sequence is TGTGCCAGCAGCCCCGGGACCTCACGGACTAGCAGCGGGGAGCTGTTTTTT. Amino acids: CASSPGTSRTSSGELFF.

The rearrangement joins TRBV4-1 to TRBJ2-1; a weak D match, TRBD2 (6 bases). Looked up from germline, CDR1 is MGHRA and CDR2 is YSYEKL. Trimming pared 1 base from V and 1 base from J, leaving 17 bases between. The CDR3 covers 18 residues. The chain's CDR3 is CASSQGGSGVRSYNEQFF. In DNA, the CDR3 is TGCGCCAGCAGCCAAGGGGGCTCGGGAGTGCGGTCCTACAATGAGCAGTTCTTC.

This clonotype has a handful of counts. The chain couples TRBV27 to TRBJ1-1; D possibly corresponds to TRBD1 (5 bases). CDR1 is MNHEY and CDR2 is SMNVEV in the germline V gene (reference sequence). V shed 2 bases and J shed 1 base, with 11 bases lying between them. The CDR3 covers 15 residues. CDR3 in DNA: TGTGCCAGCAGTTTAGGGCAGGGCTGGAACACTGAAGCTTTCTTT. It translates to CASSLGQGWNTEAFF.

The genes are TRBV7-9 and TRBJ2-1; D remains unclear. The CDR3 has 14 residues. In germline, CDR1 is SEHNR, CDR2 FQNEAQ (reference sequence). The V end was cut by 5 bases, the J end by 1 base, with 9 bases between. The DNA of the CDR3 is TGTGCCAGCAGCACGGTAACGTCCTACAATGAGCAGTTCTTC. Its protein is CASSTVTSYNEQFF.

The chain recombines TRBV20-1 with TRBJ1-2; D is ambiguous. Trimming removed 3 bases from V and 0 bases from J, with 8 bases in between. The germline CDR1 and CDR2 sequences are DFQATT and SNEGSKA (reference sequence). The CDR3 covers 13 residues. The CDR3 region is CSASGGANYGYTF. DNA of the CDR3: TGCAGTGCTAGCGGCGGAGCTAACTATGGCTACACCTTC.

This clonotype was seen more than once but under ten times. This CDR3 is CASSSINYEQYF. CDR3 DNA: TGTGCCAGCAGCTCCATCAACTACGAGCAGTACTTC. The chain combines TRBV7-9 with TRBJ2-7; no clear D gene. From germline, CDR1 is SEHNR and CDR2 FQNEAQ (reference sequence). V shed 4 bases and J shed 3 bases, with 7 bases lying between them. The CDR3 is made up of 12 amino acids.

The chain joins TRBV20-1 to TRBJ1-6; TRBD1 agrees at 10 bases. Per germline, CDR1 DFQATT and CDR2 SNEGSKA (reference sequence). Trimming at V came to 6 bases and at J to 5 bases, leaving 4 bases not matched to a gene. The length of the CDR3 is 14 residues. The CDR3 region is CSAPDRGDNSPLHF. The CDR3 region has the DNA TGCAGTGCCCCGGACAGGGGGGATAATTCACCCCTCCACTTT.

This clonotype was recorded at least ten times. The chain couples TRBV20-1 to TRBJ2-7; 7 bases agree with TRBD1. Germline values: CDR1 DFQATT, CDR2 SNEGSKA (reference sequence). Trimming took 5 bases from V and 1 from J; bases not matched to a gene: 5. This CDR3 has 13 residues. CDR3 nucleotide sequence: TGCAGTGCTTCACGACAGGGTTCCTACGAGCAGTACTTC. This encodes CSASRQGSYEQYF.

J is TRBJ1-3 and V is TRBV12-3 or TRBV12-4; D call uncertain. This CDR3 is 13 amino acids long. With 7 bases removed from V and 8 bases from J, the gap between germline ends came to 15 bases. The CDR3 spells CASIKPLRDTIYF. CDR3 coding DNA: TGTGCCAGCATTAAACCGCTCCGGGACACCATATATTTT.

The rearrangement joins TRBV13 to TRBJ2-3, with D tentatively TRBD1 or TRBD2 (6 bases each). V was pared by 4 bases and J by 5 bases, with 13 bases between. The CDR3 runs to 14 residues. Per the germline V gene, CDR1 is PRHDT and CDR2 is FYEKMQ (reference sequence). CDR3: CASSYSGARDTQYF. The DNA for the CDR3 is TGTGCCAGCAGCTACTCGGGGGCGAGAGATACGCAGTATTTT.

The sample holds a few counts of this clonotype. The CDR3: CASSLGDMTIEQYF. CDR3 in DNA: TGCGCCAGCAGCTTGGGGGACATGACCATCGAGCAGTACTTC. The chain uses TRBV5-1 and TRBJ2-7; a weak D match, TRBD1 (6 bases). The CDR3 contains 14 residues. Trimming took off 0 bases at V and 6 bases at J, with 13 bases between the two ends. Per the germline V gene, CDR1 is SGHRS and CDR2 is YFSETQ.

The rearrangement joins TRBV28 to TRBJ1-2; D remains ambiguous. The CDR3 consists of 14 residues. Trimming left V 4 bases short and J 4 bases short, with 13 bases between. Germline assignment: CDR1 MDHEN and CDR2 SYDVKM. The CDR3, as DNA: TGTGCCAGCAGTTCCGGACCCAACCTCTATGGCTACACCTTC. Amino acid sequence: CASSSGPNLYGYTF.

This clonotype appeared a few times. The gene calls are TRBV10-3 and TRBJ2-3; D is possibly TRBD2 (6 bases). From germline, CDR1 is ENHRY and CDR2 SYGVKD. Trimming took 3 bases from V and 4 from J, leaving 11 bases between them. CDR3 size: 14 residues. The DNA for the CDR3 is TGTGCCATCAGTGATACGGGAGTTGCAGATACGCAGTATTTT. Amino acids: CAISDTGVADTQYF.

The chain links TRBV15 to TRBJ2-7, with D perhaps TRBD2 (6 bases). The CDR3 runs 14 residues. Germline-derived CDR1 and CDR2 are LNHNV and YYDKDF (reference sequence). V was cut by 5 bases and J by 0 bases, with 11 bases left in between. The CDR3, as DNA: TGTGCCACCAGCGCGGGGCAAAGCTCCTACGAGCAGTACTTC. Encoded protein: CATSAGQSSYEQYF.

This clonotype has a count of ten or more. The J gene is TRBJ1-1, the V gene TRBV29-1, with 11 bases that match TRBD1. Germline-derived CDR1 and CDR2 are SQVTM and ANQGSEA. The CDR3 totals 15 residues. With V trimmed by 6 bases and J by 2 bases, 8 bases remained unmatched. CDR3 sequence reads: CSVGTGGSLNTEAFF. CDR3 nucleotides: TGCAGCGTGGGGACAGGGGGTTCACTCAACACTGAAGCTTTCTTT. Filled out from reference TRBV29-1 and TRBJ1-1, the complete variable domain reads SAVISQKPSRDICQRGTSLTIQCQVDSQVTMMFWYRQQPGQSLTLIATANQGSEATYESGFVIDKFPISRPNLTFSTLTVSNMSPEDSSIYLCSVGTGGSLNTEAFFGQGTRLTVV.

As concerns this clonotype: A much larger clone lies a single base off, so this may be a read error. The chain couples TRBV5-1 to TRBJ2-1; 8 bases match TRBD1. The CDR3 consists of 15 residues. Unmatched junction bases numbered 1, after V lost 2 bases and J lost 0 bases. CDR1 SGHRS and CDR2 YFSETQ come from the germline V gene. The CDR3 here is CASSFGQGSYNEQFF. The CDR3 bases are TGCGCCAGCAGCTTTGGACAGGGCTCCTACAATGAGCAGTTCTTC.

This clonotype was found a few times. This chain links TRBV5-1 with TRBJ2-7; D not certain. CDR3 length: 15 residues. Looked up from germline, CDR1 is SGHRS and CDR2 is YFSETQ. V gave up 0 bases and J gave up 0 bases, with 10 bases separating them. The CDR3 coding sequence is TGCGCCAGCAGCTTGGAAGTGGCAACCTCCTACGAGCAGTACTTC. Translation gives CASSLEVATSYEQYF. The entire variable domain, with the rest obtained from reference TRBV5-1 and TRBJ2-7, is as follows: KAGVTQTPRYLIKTRGQQVTLSCSPISGHRSVSWYQQTPGQGLQFLFEYFSETQRNKGNFPGRFSGRQFSNSRSEMNVSTLELGDSALYLCASSLEVATSYEQYFGPGTRLTVT.

This clonotype was seen many times. This sequence joins TRBV7-2 and TRBJ2-5; 13 bases line up with TRBD2. With 5 bases clipped from V and 7 bases from J, the junction kept 7 bases outside the gene matches. The CDR3 extends over 15 amino acids. Germline CDR1 and CDR2: SGHTA and FQGNSA. The CDR3: CASSTRTSGGGTQYF. The CDR3 nucleotides read TGTGCCAGCAGCACACGGACTAGCGGGGGAGGGACCCAGTACTTC.

The chain joins TRBV20-1 to TRBJ2-5, with a tentative D call TRBD2 (5 bases). Trimming removed 6 bases at V and 0 bases at J, with 11 bases between. CDR3 length equals 13 residues. From germline, CDR1 is DFQATT and CDR2 SNEGSKA (reference sequence). This chain's CDR3 is CSAPADYQETQYF. The CDR3 nucleotides read TGCAGTGCACCAGCGGACTACCAAGAGACCCAGTACTTC.